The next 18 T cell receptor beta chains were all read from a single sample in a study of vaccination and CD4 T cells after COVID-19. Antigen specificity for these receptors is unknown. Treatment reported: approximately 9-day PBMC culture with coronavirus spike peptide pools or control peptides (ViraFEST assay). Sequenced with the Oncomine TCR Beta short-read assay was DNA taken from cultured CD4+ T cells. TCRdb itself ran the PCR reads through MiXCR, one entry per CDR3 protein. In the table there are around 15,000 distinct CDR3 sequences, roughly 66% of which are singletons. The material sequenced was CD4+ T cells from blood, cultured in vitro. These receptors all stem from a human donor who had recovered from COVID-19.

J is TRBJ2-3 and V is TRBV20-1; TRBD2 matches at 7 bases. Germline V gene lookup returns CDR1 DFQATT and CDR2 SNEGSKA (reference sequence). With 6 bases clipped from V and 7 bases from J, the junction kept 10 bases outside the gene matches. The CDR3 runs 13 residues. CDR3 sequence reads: CSAKREEGNTQYF. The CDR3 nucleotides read TGCAGTGCAAAGCGGGAAGAAGGTAATACGCAGTATTTT.

This chain's CDR3 is CAWSDGREAFF. The CDR3 nucleotides are TGTGCCTGGAGTGACGGAAGAGAAGCTTTCTTT. The chain carries TRBV30 and TRBJ1-1; the D is unclear. The V gene lost 1 base and the J gene lost 8 bases, with 8 bases spanning the gap. Germline V CDR1 and CDR2: GTSNPN, SVGIG (reference sequence). The CDR3 is made up of 11 amino acids.

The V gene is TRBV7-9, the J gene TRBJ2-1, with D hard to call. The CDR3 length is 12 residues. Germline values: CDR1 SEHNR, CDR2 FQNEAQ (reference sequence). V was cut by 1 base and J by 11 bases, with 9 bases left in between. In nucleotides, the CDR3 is TGTGCCAGCAGCTTAGTCGCGTCCCAGCAGTTCTTC. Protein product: CASSLVASQQFF.

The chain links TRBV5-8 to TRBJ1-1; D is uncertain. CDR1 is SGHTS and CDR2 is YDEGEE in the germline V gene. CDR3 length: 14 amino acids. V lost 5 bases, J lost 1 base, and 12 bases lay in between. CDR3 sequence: CASSWDWTNTEAFF. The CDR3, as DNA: TGTGCCAGCAGTTGGGATTGGACGAACACTGAAGCTTTCTTT.

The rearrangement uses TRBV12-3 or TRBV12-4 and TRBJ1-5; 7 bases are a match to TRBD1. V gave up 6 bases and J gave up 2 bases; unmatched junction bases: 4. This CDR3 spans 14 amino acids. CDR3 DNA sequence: TGTGCCAGCAGCCCCACAGGGGGCAATCAGCCCCAGCATTTT. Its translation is CASSPTGGNQPQHF.

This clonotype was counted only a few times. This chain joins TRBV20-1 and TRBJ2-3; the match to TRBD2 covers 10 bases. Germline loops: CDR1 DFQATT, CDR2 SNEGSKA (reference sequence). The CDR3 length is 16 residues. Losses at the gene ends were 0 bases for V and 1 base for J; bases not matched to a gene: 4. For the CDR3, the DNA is TGCAGTGCTAGAGACCTAGCGGGAGTGGGCACAGATACGCAGTATTTT. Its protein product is CSARDLAGVGTDTQYF.

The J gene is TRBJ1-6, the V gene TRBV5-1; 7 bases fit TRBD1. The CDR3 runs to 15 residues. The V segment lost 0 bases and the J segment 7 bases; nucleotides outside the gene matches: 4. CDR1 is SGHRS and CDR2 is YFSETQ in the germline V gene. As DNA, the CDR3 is TGCGCCAGCAGCTTGGACAGGGGTGTGAATTCACCCCTCCACTTT. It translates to CASSLDRGVNSPLHF.

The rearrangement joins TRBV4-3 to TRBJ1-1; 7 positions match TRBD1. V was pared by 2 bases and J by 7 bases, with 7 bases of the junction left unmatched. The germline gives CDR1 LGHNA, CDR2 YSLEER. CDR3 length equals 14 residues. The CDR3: CASSQWQGEGEAFF. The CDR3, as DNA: TGCGCCAGCAGCCAATGGCAGGGGGAGGGTGAAGCTTTCTTT.

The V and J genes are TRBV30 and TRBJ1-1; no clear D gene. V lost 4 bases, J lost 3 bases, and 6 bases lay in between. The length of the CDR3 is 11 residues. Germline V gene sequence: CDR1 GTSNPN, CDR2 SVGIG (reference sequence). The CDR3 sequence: CAWKSYTEAFF. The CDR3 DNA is TGTGCCTGGAAGAGTTACACTGAAGCTTTCTTT.

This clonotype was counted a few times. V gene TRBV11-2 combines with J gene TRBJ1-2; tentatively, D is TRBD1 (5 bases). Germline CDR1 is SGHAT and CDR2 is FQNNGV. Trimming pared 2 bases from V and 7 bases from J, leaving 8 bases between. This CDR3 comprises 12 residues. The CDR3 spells CASSLQGSGYTF. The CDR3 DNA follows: TGTGCCAGCAGCTTACAGGGCTCTGGCTACACCTTC.

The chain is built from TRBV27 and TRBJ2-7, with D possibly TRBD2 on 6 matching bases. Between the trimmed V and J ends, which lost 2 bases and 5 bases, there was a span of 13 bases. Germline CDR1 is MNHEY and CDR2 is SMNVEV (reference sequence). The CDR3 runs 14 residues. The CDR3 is CASSLRLARHEQYF. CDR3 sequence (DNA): TGTGCCAGCAGTTTAAGGCTAGCGAGACACGAGCAGTACTTC.

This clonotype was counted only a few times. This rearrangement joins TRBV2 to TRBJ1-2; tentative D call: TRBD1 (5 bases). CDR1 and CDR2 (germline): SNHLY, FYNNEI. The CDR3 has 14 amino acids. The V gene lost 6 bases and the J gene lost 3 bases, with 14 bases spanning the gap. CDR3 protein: CASRVERGDYGYTF. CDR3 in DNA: TGTGCCAGCAGGGTCGAGAGGGGCGACTATGGCTACACCTTC.

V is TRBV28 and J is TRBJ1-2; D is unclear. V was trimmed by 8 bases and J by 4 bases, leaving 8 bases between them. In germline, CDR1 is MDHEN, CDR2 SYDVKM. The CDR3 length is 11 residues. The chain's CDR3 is CASLGGYGYTF. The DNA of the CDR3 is TGTGCCAGCCTGGGTGGCTATGGCTACACCTTC.

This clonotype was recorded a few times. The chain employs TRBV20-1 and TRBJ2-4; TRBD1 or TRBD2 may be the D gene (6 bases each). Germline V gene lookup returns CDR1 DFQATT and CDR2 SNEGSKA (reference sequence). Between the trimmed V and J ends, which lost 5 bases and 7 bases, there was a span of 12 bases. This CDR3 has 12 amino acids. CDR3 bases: TGCAGTGCTTCCGTAGGGGGGAACATTCAGTACTTC. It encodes CSASVGGNIQYF.

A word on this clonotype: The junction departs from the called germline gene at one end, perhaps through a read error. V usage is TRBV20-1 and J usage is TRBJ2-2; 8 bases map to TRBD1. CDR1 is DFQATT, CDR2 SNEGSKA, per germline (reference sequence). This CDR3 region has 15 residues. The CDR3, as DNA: TGCAGTGTTAGAGACGGACAGGGATACACCGGGGAGCTGTTTTTT. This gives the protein CSVRDGQGYTGELFF.

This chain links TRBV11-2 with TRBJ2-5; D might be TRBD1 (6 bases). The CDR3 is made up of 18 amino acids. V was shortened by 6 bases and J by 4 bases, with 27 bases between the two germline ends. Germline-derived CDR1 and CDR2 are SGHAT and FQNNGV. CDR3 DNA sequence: TGTGCCAGCAGTCTACACCCTCAGGGAACAGGGCTACCAGAGACCCAGTACTTC. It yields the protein CASSLHPQGTGLPETQYF.

The CDR3 DNA sequence: TGTGCCAGCAGCCTTTTAGCGGGAGGGCCCGGGGAGCTGTTTTTT. It codes for CASSLLAGGPGELFF. The rearrangement links TRBV7-9 to TRBJ2-2; 11 positions agree with TRBD2. J gave up 6 bases and V 5 bases, and 5 bases lay outside the gene matches. Germline CDR1 reads SEHNR; CDR2 reads FQNEAQ (reference sequence). The length of the CDR3 is 15 residues.

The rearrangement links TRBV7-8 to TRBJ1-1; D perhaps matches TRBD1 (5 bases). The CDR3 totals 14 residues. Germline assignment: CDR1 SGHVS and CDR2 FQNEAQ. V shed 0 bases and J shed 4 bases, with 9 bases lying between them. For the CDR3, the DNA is TGTGCCAGCAGCTTAGCTTCAGGGAGCACTGAAGCTTTCTTT. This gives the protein CASSLASGSTEAFF.